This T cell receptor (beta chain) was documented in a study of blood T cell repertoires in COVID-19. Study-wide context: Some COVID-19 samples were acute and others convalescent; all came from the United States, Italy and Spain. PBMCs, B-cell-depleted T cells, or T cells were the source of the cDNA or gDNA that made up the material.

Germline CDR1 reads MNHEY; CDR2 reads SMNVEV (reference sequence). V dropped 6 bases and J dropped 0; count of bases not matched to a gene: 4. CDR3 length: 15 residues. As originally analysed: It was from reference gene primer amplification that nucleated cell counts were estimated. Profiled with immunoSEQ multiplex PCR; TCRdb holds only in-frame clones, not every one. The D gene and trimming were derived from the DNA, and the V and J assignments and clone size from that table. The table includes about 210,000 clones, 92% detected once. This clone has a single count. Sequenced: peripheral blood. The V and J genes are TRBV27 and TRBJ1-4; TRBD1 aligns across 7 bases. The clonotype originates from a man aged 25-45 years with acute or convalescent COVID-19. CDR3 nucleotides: TGTGCCAGCAGGACAGGGCTTACAACTAATGAAAAACTGTTTTTT. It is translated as CASRTGLTTNEKLFF.